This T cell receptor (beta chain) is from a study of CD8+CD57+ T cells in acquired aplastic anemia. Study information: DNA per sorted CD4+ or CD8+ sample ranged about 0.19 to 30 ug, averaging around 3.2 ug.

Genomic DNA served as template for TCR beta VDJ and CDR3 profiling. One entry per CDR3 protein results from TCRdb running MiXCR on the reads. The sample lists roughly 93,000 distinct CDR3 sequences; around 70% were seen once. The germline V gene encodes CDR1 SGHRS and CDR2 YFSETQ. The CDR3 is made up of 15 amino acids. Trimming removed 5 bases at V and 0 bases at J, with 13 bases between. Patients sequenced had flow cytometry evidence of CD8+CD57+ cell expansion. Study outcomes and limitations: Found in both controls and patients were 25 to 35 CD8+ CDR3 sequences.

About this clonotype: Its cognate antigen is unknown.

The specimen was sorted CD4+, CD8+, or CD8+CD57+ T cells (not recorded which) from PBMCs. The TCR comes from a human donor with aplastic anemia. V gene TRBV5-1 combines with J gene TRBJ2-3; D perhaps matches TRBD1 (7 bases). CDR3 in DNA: TGCGCCAGCAGACGGAGGGGACAGAGCACAGATACGCAGTATTTT. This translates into CASRRRGQSTDTQYF.